This TCR beta chain was sequenced in a study of blood T cell repertoires in COVID-19. In the source study's methods: Nucleated cell number was recorded as an estimate derived from reference gene primer amplification. Sequenced by immunoSEQ multiplex PCR; TCRdb stores in-frame clones only, minus some. V and J calls and clone size are as listed in that table; D and trimming were resolved from the DNA. The sample shows some 50,000 clones, over 75% of them seen only once. This clone was found once. V gave up 4 bases and J gave up 8 bases; unmatched junction bases: 5. Germline V CDR1 and CDR2: SNHLY, FYNNEI. This CDR3 is 13 amino acids long.

The genes are TRBV2 and TRBJ1-3; TRBD1 aligns across 7 bases. The sample taken for sequencing was peripheral blood. The sequence was collected from a human donor in a cohort sampled during active COVID-19. CDR3 DNA sequence: TGTGCCAGCAGTGGGACAGGAGGGTACACCATATATTTT. It yields the protein CASSGTGGYTIYF.